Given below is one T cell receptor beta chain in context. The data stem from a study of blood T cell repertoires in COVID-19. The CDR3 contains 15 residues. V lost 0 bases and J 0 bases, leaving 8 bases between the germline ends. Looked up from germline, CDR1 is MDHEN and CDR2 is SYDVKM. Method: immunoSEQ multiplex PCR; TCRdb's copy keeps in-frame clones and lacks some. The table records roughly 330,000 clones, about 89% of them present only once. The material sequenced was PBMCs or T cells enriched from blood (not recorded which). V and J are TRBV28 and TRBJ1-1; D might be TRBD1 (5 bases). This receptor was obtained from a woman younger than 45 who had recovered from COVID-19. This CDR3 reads CASSLWRGMNTEAFF. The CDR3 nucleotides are TGTGCCAGCAGTTTATGGCGGGGGATGAACACTGAAGCTTTCTTT.